The 5 T cell receptor beta chains listed next were all sequenced from one sample in a study of identical twins. Via MiXCR, TCRdb re-called the 5' RACE reads, giving one row per CDR3 protein. The table records approximately 410,000 distinct CDR3 sequences, less than 20% of them present only once. What was sequenced was naive T cells sorted from blood. The receptors shown here come from a man in his fifties in good health.

The V and J genes are TRBV4-1 and TRBJ2-5, with 10 bases fitting TRBD2. CDR3 length: 17 residues. CDR1 and CDR2 from the germline V gene are MGHRA and YSYEKL. V was pared by 0 bases and J by 5 bases, with 9 bases of the junction left unmatched. This chain's CDR3 is CASSQDRSGRARETQYF. DNA of the CDR3: TGCGCCAGCAGCCAAGATAGGAGCGGGAGGGCCCGGGAGACCCAGTACTTC.

This clonotype was seen repeatedly, ten times or more. The CDR3 protein is CASSRRGTYEQYF. The DNA of the CDR3 is TGTGCCAGCAGCAGGCGGGGGACCTACGAGCAGTACTTC. The V and J genes are TRBV7-2 and TRBJ2-7; TRBD2 agrees at 7 bases. CDR3 size: 13 residues. The V and J ends lost 5 bases and 2 bases, in that order; junction bases with no gene match: 3. The V gene's germline CDR1 is SGHTA and CDR2 FQGNSA.

V gene TRBV7-9 combines with J gene TRBJ2-7; a weak D match, TRBD2 (5 bases). The germline V gene encodes CDR1 SEHNR and CDR2 FQNEAQ (reference sequence). This CDR3 region has 15 residues. V was clipped by 1 base and J by 0 bases, with 10 bases between them. The CDR3 loop reads CASSLEERPSYEQYF. CDR3 DNA sequence: TGTGCCAGCAGCTTAGAGGAGCGGCCCTCCTACGAGCAGTACTTC.

This clonotype showed up just a few times. The chain links TRBV28 to TRBJ1-5; a weak D match, TRBD1 (5 bases). CDR1 and CDR2 (germline): MDHEN, SYDVKM. V was shortened by 3 bases and J by 1 base, with 7 bases between the two germline ends. The CDR3 has 14 amino acids. The CDR3 DNA follows: TGTGCCAGCAGTTTGACAGTGAGCAATCAGCCCCAGCATTTT. Translation: CASSLTVSNQPQHF.

This clonotype was counted at least ten times. This chain links TRBV5-1 with TRBJ2-7; 13 nucleotides align to TRBD2. The CDR3 is 18 amino acids. Germline V lookup: CDR1 SGHRS, CDR2 YFSETQ. V dropped 4 bases and J dropped 0; count of bases not matched to a gene: 10. The DNA of the CDR3 is TGCGCCAGCAGCCTCGGACTAGCGGGAGAGGCCAGCTCCTACGAGCAGTACTTC. Protein sequence: CASSLGLAGEASSYEQYF. The variable domain in full, with the rest retrieved from reference TRBV5-1 and TRBJ2-7, is KAGVTQTPRYLIKTRGQQVTLSCSPISGHRSVSWYQQTPGQGLQFLFEYFSETQRNKGNFPGRFSGRQFSNSRSEMNVSTLELGDSALYLCASSLGLAGEASSYEQYFGPGTRLTVT.